This TCR beta chain was sequenced for a study of blood T cell repertoires in COVID-19. About the study: From the United States, Italy and Spain came samples of acute and convalescent COVID-19. PBMCs, B-cell-depleted T cells, or T cells provided the cDNA or gDNA that made up the material.

This clone appeared once. The V end lost 4 bases, the J end lost 2 bases, and 8 bases lay between the germline ends. The CDR3 covers 13 residues. Germline CDR1 is MNHEY and CDR2 is SMNVEV (reference sequence). Under the authors' procedure: Amplification from reference gene primers served as the basis for estimated nucleated cell counts. Profiling relied on immunoSEQ multiplex PCR, and the TCRdb table lists in-frame clones only, not all of them. That table is the source of V, J and clone size, and D and trimming were worked out from the DNA. The top ten clones hold around 20% of a sample with approximately 150,000 clones, around four fifths of them seen once.

The chain combines TRBV27 with TRBJ1-2; D remains ambiguous. The receptor was isolated from an elderly woman with acute or convalescent COVID-19. Input material: peripheral blood. CDR3 region: CASSSVGNYGYTF. Written as DNA, the CDR3 is TGTGCCAGCAGTTCCGTGGGCAACTATGGCTACACCTTC.